This T cell receptor beta chain comes out of a study of blood T cell repertoires in COVID-19. Overall study context: Samples came from the United States, Italy and Spain, spanning acute and convalescent COVID-19.

The assay was immunoSEQ multiplex PCR, and TCRdb's table has in-frame clones only and misses some. The sample has 150,000 to 200,000 clones, 65% to 85% seen once. Germline V lookup: CDR1 LGHDT, CDR2 YNNKEL (reference sequence). This CDR3 spans 10 amino acids. Deletions cut 10 bases from V and 4 bases from J, with 8 bases between. The V gene is TRBV3-1 (or the pseudogene TRBV3-2), the J gene TRBJ2-7; no definite D call. The clonotype originates from a young woman with acute or convalescent COVID-19. The sample comprised peripheral blood. As DNA, the CDR3 is TGTGCCACTCAGCGATACGAGCAGTACTTC. Translation: CATQRYEQYF.